The text below deals with one T cell receptor (beta chain). Its antigen remains unknown. One end of the junction varies from germline; a read error may be responsible. The germline V gene encodes CDR1 MGHDK and CDR2 SYGVNS. The CDR3 is made up of 18 amino acids. This sample is drawn from a study of T cells in tumors after PD-1 blockade. Study context: Patients had no prior checkpoint blockade, systemic immunosuppressants, or anti-cancer therapy within 4 weeks. Daily vismodegib 150 mg continued in a subset of anti-PD-1-treated patients.

Tumor or blood genomic DNA was sequenced, with inputs of about 616 ng to 6,004 ng. The table came from immunoSEQ multiplex PCR; TCRdb's copy has only in-frame clones and leaves some out. This sample has roughly 14,000 clones, with 82% found just once. Notes on the study in general: Around 37% of tumor TCR clonotypes were also found in blood.

This chain links TRBV25-1 with TRBJ1-2; D is unresolved. The sample in question was PBMCs, obtained after anti-PD-1 treatment. The sequence was collected from a human donor with basal cell carcinoma. In DNA form, the CDR3 reads TGTGCCAGCAATGAATACGGTCTCTCTTCGGGAGCTAACTATGGCTACACCTTC. Protein product: CASNEYGLSSGANYGYTF.